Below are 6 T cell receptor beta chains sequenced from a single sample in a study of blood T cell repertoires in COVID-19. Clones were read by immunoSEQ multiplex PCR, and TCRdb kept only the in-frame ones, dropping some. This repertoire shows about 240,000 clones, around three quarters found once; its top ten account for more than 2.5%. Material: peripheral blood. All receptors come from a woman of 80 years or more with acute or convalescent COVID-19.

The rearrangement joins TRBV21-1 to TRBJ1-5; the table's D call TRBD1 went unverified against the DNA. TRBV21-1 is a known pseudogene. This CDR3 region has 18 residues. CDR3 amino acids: CASSKDEEGQGSNQPQHF. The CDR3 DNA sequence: TGTGCCAGCAGCAAAGATGAAGAGGGACAGGGAAGCAATCAGCCCCAGCATTTT.

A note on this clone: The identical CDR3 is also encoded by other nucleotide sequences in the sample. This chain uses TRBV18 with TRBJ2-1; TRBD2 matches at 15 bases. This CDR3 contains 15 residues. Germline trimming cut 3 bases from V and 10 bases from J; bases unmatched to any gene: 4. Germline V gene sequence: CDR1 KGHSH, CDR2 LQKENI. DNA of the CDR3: TGTGCCAGCTCACCGGGACTAGCGGGAGGAGGGGAGCAGTTCTTC. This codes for CASSPGLAGGGEQFF.

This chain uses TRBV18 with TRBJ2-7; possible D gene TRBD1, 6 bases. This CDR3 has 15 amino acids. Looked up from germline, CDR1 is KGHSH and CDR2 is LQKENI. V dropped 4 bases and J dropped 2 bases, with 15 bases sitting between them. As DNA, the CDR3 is TGTGCCAGCTCACGAGCTCTAGAGGGGGCCTACGAGCAGTACTTC. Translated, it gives CASSRALEGAYEQYF.

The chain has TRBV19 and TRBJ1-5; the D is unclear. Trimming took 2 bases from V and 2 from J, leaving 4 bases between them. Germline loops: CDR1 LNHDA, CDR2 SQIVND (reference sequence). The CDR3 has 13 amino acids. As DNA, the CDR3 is TGTGCCAGTAGTATAACAGGCAATCAGCCCCAGCATTTT. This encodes CASSITGNQPQHF.

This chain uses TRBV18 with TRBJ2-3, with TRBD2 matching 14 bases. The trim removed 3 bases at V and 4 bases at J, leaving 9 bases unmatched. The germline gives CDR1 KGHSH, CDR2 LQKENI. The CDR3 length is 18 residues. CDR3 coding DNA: TGTGCCAGCTCACCCACGACTAGCGGGGGGGCCTTCGCAGATACGCAGTATTTT. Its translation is CASSPTTSGGAFADTQYF. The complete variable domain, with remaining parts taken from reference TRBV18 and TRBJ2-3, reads NAGVMQNPRHLVRRRGQEARLRCSPMKGHSHVYWYRQLPEEGLKFMVYLQKENIIDESGMPKERFSAEFPKEGPSILRIQQVVRGDSAAYFCASSPTTSGGAFADTQYFGPGTRLTVL.

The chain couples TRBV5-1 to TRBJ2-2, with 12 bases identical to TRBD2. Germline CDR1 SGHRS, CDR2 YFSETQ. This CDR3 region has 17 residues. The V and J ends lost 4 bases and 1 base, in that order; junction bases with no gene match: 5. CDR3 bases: TGCGCCAGCAGCCCTAGACTAGCGGGAGTGAACACCGGGGAGCTGTTTTTT. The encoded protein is CASSPRLAGVNTGELFF.